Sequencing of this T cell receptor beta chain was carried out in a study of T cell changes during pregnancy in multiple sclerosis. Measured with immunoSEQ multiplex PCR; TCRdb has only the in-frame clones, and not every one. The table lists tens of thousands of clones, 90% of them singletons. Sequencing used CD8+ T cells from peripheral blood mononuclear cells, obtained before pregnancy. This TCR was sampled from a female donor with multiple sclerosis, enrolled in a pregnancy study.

The CDR3 DNA is TGCGCCAGCAGCCTAGGGACAGGAGGGGAGGGCACTGAAGCTTTCTTT. This gives the protein CASSLGTGGEGTEAFF. V is TRBV4-3 and J is TRBJ1-1; 8 nucleotides align to TRBD1. Germline V CDR1 and CDR2: LGHNA, YSLEER. V gave up 4 bases and J gave up 4 bases; unmatched junction bases: 11. This CDR3 comprises 16 residues.